One sample yielded the 27 T cell receptor beta chains listed below, sequenced in a study of blood T cell repertoires in COVID-19. Sequenced by immunoSEQ multiplex PCR; TCRdb stores in-frame clones only, minus some. In the table there are some 50,000 clones, 86% of which are singletons. The sample taken for sequencing was peripheral blood. Receptors originate from a human donor in a cohort sampled during active COVID-19.

This chain joins TRBV18 and TRBJ1-4, with D maybe TRBD1 (5 bases). V shed 5 bases and J shed 0 bases, with 7 bases lying between them. The CDR3 spans 14 residues. The V gene's germline CDR1 is KGHSH and CDR2 LQKENI. The CDR3 is CASSSRATNEKLFF. Here the CDR3 DNA reads TGTGCCAGCTCATCCAGGGCAACTAATGAAAAACTGTTTTTT.

The sample holds a few counts of this clone. This sequence joins TRBV6-6 and TRBJ2-6; 10 nucleotides match TRBD1. From germline, CDR1 is MNHNY and CDR2 SVGAGI (reference sequence). V was pared by 7 bases and J by 4 bases, with 16 bases of the junction left unmatched. The CDR3 runs 19 residues. The CDR3: CASNYRVGQGDTGANVLTF. The CDR3 DNA reads TGTGCCAGCAACTACCGTGTCGGACAGGGGGATACCGGGGCCAACGTCCTGACTTTC.

The chain carries TRBV19 and TRBJ1-2; D call uncertain. Germline CDR1 and CDR2: LNHDA and SQIVND (reference sequence). The CDR3 is 13 residues long. Between the trimmed V and J ends, which lost 3 bases and 4 bases, there was a span of 9 bases. Written as DNA, the CDR3 is TGTGCCAGTAGTATTCAACAGACCTATGGCTACACCTTC. Its translation is CASSIQQTYGYTF.

Only a few counts were recorded for this clone. V gene TRBV6-5 combines with J gene TRBJ1-6; 10 positions match TRBD1. The CDR3 loop spans 16 amino acids. CDR1 is MNHEY and CDR2 is SVGAGI in the germline V gene. The V segment lost 0 bases and the J segment 10 bases; nucleotides outside the gene matches: 6. CDR3 protein: CASSYSWDRGKSPLHF. CDR3 DNA: TGTGCCAGCAGTTACTCGTGGGACAGGGGAAAGTCACCCCTCCACTTT.

This chain links TRBV15 with TRBJ2-7; TRBD2 might be the D (7 bases). Germline V gene lookup returns CDR1 LNHNV and CDR2 YYDKDF (reference sequence). V lost 5 bases to trimming and J lost 1 base, with 24 bases between them. This CDR3 comprises 18 residues. The CDR3 coding sequence is TGTGCCACCAGCCGGGCGAGGGGGGGGGCCACAAGGTCCTACGAGCAGTACTTC. This encodes CATSRARGGATRSYEQYF.

The rearrangement joins TRBV5-6 to TRBJ2-5, with a weak D call TRBD1 (6 bases). The CDR3 loop spans 15 amino acids. V shed 4 bases and J shed 4 bases, with 17 bases lying between them. CDR1 is SGHDT, CDR2 YYEEEE, per germline. CDR3 DNA: TGTGCCAGCAGCCCCGGCTACGGCAGGGGAGAGACCCAGTACTTC. It translates to CASSPGYGRGETQYF.

V usage is TRBV11-2 and J usage is TRBJ2-7; TRBD1 matches at 7 bases. Per germline, CDR1 SGHAT and CDR2 FQNNGV. The CDR3 consists of 16 residues. V gave up 5 bases and J gave up 4 bases; unmatched junction bases: 14. The CDR3 sequence: CASSAITQGDRYEQYF. For the CDR3, the DNA is TGTGCCAGCAGCGCAATCACCCAAGGGGACAGATACGAGCAGTACTTC.

The J gene is TRBJ1-5, the V gene TRBV12-3 or TRBV12-4; tentatively, D is TRBD1 (6 bases). The CDR3 length is 13 residues. Trimming pared 6 bases from V and 7 bases from J, leaving 13 bases between. For the CDR3, the DNA is TGTGCCAGCAGGTTACAGGGTCTCCAGCCCCAGCATTTT. The encoded protein is CASRLQGLQPQHF.

The rearrangement links TRBV12-5 to TRBJ1-2, with 8 positions matching TRBD1. This CDR3 is built from 13 residues. V lost 5 bases, J lost 8 bases, and 7 bases stayed unmatched. Germline-derived CDR1 and CDR2 are LGHNT and FRNRAP. DNA of the CDR3: TGTGCTAGTGGTATCTCAGGGGGCGGGGGCTACACCTTC. It is translated as CASGISGGGGYTF.

The chain is built from TRBV2 and TRBJ1-5; D remains ambiguous. V lost 5 bases and J 3 bases, leaving 14 bases between the germline ends. Germline values: CDR1 SNHLY, CDR2 FYNNEI. The CDR3 loop spans 15 amino acids. The CDR3 DNA follows: TGTGCCAGCAGTAAGATGGAACTAATCAATCAGCCCCAGCATTTT. This codes for CASSKMELINQPQHF.

The chain employs TRBV27 and TRBJ1-2; possibly TRBD1 for D (5 bases). Per germline, CDR1 MNHEY and CDR2 SMNVEV (reference sequence). This CDR3 has 13 residues. The V end was cut by 0 bases, the J end by 7 bases, with 9 bases between. The CDR3 is CASSLSFRGGYTF. The CDR3 DNA reads TGTGCCAGCAGTTTATCTTTTAGGGGTGGCTACACCTTC.

This clone was picked up one time. The rearrangement joins TRBV5-6 to TRBJ1-1, with a weak D call TRBD1 (5 bases). Germline values: CDR1 SGHDT, CDR2 YYEEEE. The CDR3 length is 13 residues. Trimming shortened V by 1 base and J by 1 base, and 5 bases separated the two germline ends. The CDR3 sequence: CASSLQGNTEAFF. The CDR3 nucleotides read TGTGCCAGCAGCTTGCAGGGGAACACTGAAGCTTTCTTT.

This clone was recorded once. V and J are TRBV6-4 and TRBJ2-3; possibly TRBD2 for D (5 bases). This CDR3 is 14 amino acids long. With 7 bases removed from V and 7 bases from J, the gap between germline ends came to 18 bases. CDR1 is MRHNA and CDR2 is SNTAGT in the germline V gene. The CDR3 DNA is TGTGCCAGCACCGCCCAGCCCGGGGAAAATACGCAGTATTTT. Translated: CASTAQPGENTQYF.

The chain combines TRBV15 with TRBJ2-7; 7 bases map to TRBD2. The CDR3 contains 15 residues. V dropped 5 bases and J dropped 2; count of bases not matched to a gene: 9. Germline V gene data show CDR1 as LNHNV and CDR2 as YYDKDF (reference sequence). The DNA of the CDR3 is TGTGCCACCAGCGAATCTAGCGGCTACACCTACGAGCAGTACTTC. It yields the protein CATSESSGYTYEQYF.

V and J are TRBV10-3 and TRBJ2-7; the match to TRBD1 covers 7 bases. Germline CDR1 is ENHRY and CDR2 is SYGVKD. The CDR3 runs to 14 residues. The V segment lost 10 bases and the J segment 3 bases; nucleotides outside the gene matches: 12. The CDR3 DNA sequence: TGTGCCACCAGCTCCGGGACAGCCGTCTACGAGCAGTACTTC. It encodes CATSSGTAVYEQYF.

The CDR3 loop reads CASSLNPRGSGNTIYF. CDR3 bases: TGTGCCAGCAGCTTAAATCCCAGGGGTTCTGGAAACACCATATATTTT. The rearrangement uses TRBV7-3 and TRBJ1-3; tentatively, D is TRBD1 (6 bases). The CDR3 runs to 16 residues. Germline V CDR1 and CDR2: SGHTA, FQGTGA. V lost 1 base and J lost 1, with 11 bases in between.

This clone has only one observation. The gene calls are TRBV5-4 and TRBJ2-5; D is perhaps TRBD1 (6 bases). Germline CDR1 is SGHNT and CDR2 is YYREEE (reference sequence). V lost 2 bases, J lost 7 bases, and 15 bases lay in between. The CDR3 loop spans 14 amino acids. For the CDR3, the DNA is TGTGCCAGCAGCTTCGGTCTAGGACAGCGGACCCAGTACTTC. It specifies CASSFGLGQRTQYF.

The chain links TRBV20-1 to TRBJ1-6; D is unresolved. CDR3 size: 14 residues. CDR1 DFQATT and CDR2 SNEGSKA come from the germline V gene (reference sequence). Deletions cut 3 bases from V and 6 bases from J, with 12 bases between. CDR3 nucleotides: TGCAGTGCTAGTCGAGCACAGTCTAATTCACCCCTCCACTTT. Its translation is CSASRAQSNSPLHF.

This clone occurred once. Different DNA sequences within this sample yield the same CDR3. The rearrangement uses TRBV5-1 and TRBJ2-3, with D perhaps matching TRBD2 (6 bases). The V end lost 0 bases, the J end lost 4 bases, and 6 bases lay between the germline ends. This CDR3 has 13 residues. CDR1 SGHRS and CDR2 YFSETQ come from the germline V gene. CDR3 residues: CASSLAGADTQYF. As DNA, the CDR3 is TGCGCCAGCAGCTTGGCGGGGGCAGATACGCAGTATTTT.

This clone was observed a handful of times. The V and J genes are TRBV19 and TRBJ1-2, with 7 positions matching TRBD1. Germline V CDR1 and CDR2: LNHDA, SQIVND (reference sequence). V gave up 4 bases and J gave up 4 bases; unmatched junction bases: 6. This CDR3 region has 14 residues. Here the CDR3 DNA reads TGTGCCAGTAGTAAGGGACAGCTCTCCTATGGCTACACCTTC. It translates to CASSKGQLSYGYTF.

V usage is TRBV11-3 and J usage is TRBJ2-7; possible D gene TRBD2, 7 bases. There are 15 residues in the CDR3. Trimming shortened V by 3 bases and J by 7 bases, and 19 bases separated the two germline ends. The V gene's germline CDR1 is SGHNT and CDR2 YENEEA. The CDR3 region is CASSLLGGPSSEQYF. The CDR3 DNA reads as TGTGCCAGCAGCTTGTTGGGGGGGCCTTCGAGTGAGCAGTACTTC.

V and J are TRBV7-9 and TRBJ2-7; D perhaps matches TRBD2 (6 bases). Trimming removed 0 bases from V and 2 bases from J, with 14 bases in between. Per germline, CDR1 SEHNR and CDR2 FQNEAQ (reference sequence). The CDR3 has 16 residues. CDR3 nucleotide sequence: TGTGCCAGCAGCTTAGCGGAAGGACGGACTACCTACGAGCAGTACTTC. Encoded protein: CASSLAEGRTTYEQYF.

V gene TRBV19 combines with J gene TRBJ2-2, with 10 bases lining up with TRBD2. With V trimmed by 7 bases and J by 1 base, 15 bases remained unmatched. Per the germline V gene, CDR1 is LNHDA and CDR2 is SQIVND (reference sequence). The CDR3 is 19 residues long. The CDR3 sequence is CASKAVLAGWGVNTGELFF. CDR3 nucleotide sequence: TGTGCCAGTAAAGCAGTACTAGCGGGATGGGGAGTGAACACCGGGGAGCTGTTTTTT.

This clone was detected only a few times. This chain connects TRBV5-1 to TRBJ1-2, with a possible D match to TRBD1 (6 bases). V lost 3 bases, J lost 1 base, and 16 bases lay in between. Germline V gene lookup returns CDR1 SGHRS and CDR2 YFSETQ. This CDR3 comprises 16 residues. The CDR3 DNA is TGCGCCAGCAGCTCCGCAAGGGGGAGGGTTAACTATGGCTACACCTTC. It specifies CASSSARGRVNYGYTF. Supplemented by reference TRBV5-1 and TRBJ1-2, the full variable domain reads KAGVTQTPRYLIKTRGQQVTLSCSPISGHRSVSWYQQTPGQGLQFLFEYFSETQRNKGNFPGRFSGRQFSNSRSEMNVSTLELGDSALYLCASSSARGRVNYGYTFGSGTRLTVV.

CDR3 sequence reads: CASRSGTGVSGELFF. The DNA for the CDR3 is TGTGCCAGCAGGTCCGGGACAGGGGTCTCCGGGGAGCTGTTTTTT. The V and J genes are TRBV7-9 and TRBJ2-2; 10 bases are shared with TRBD1. The ends lost 6 bases at V and 6 bases at J; junction bases unmatched: 7. There are 15 residues in the CDR3. The germline V gene encodes CDR1 SEHNR and CDR2 FQNEAQ (reference sequence).

The chain joins TRBV30 to TRBJ2-4; D possibly corresponds to TRBD1 (6 bases). Trimming left V 8 bases short and J 1 base short, with 18 bases between. The CDR3 has 15 residues. The V gene's germline CDR1 is GTSNPN and CDR2 SVGIG (reference sequence). The CDR3 region has the DNA TGTGCCGTTTTCGACCGGACAGTGGCCAAAAACATTCAGTACTTC. Translation: CAVFDRTVAKNIQYF.

This chain connects TRBV5-1 to TRBJ2-7; D call uncertain. Trimming removed 6 bases at V and 0 bases at J, with 13 bases between. Germline V gene data show CDR1 as SGHRS and CDR2 as YFSETQ. The CDR3 spans 14 residues. CDR3 protein: CASTERSRSYEQYF. DNA of the CDR3: TGCGCCAGCACCGAGCGCAGCCGCTCCTACGAGCAGTACTTC.